The source of this T cell receptor (beta chain) is a study of T cell responses to AZD1222 COVID-19 vaccine. The CDR3 sequence is 14 residues long. With V trimmed by 3 bases and J by 0 bases, 3 bases remained unmatched. CDR1 GTSNPN and CDR2 SVGIG come from the germline V gene (reference sequence). Study observations and caveats: Possibly, clonal diversity was underestimated; donors were largely white British and included more females. An increase in Spike-specific TCR breadth and depth was observed after two AZD1222 doses.

With respect to this clone: Its antigen is currently unknown.

Profiling relied on immunoSEQ multiplex PCR, and the TCRdb table lists in-frame clones only, not all of them. The repertoire includes about 150,000 clones, around 88% of them detected once, and 3% to 4% sits in the top ten. The sequence derives from an adult in good health. The chain has TRBV30 and TRBJ1-1; 8 bases are a match to TRBD1. The source material was peripheral blood, sampled on day 0 of MenACWY control vaccination. CDR3 amino acids: CAWRGQVMNTEAFF. Written as DNA, the CDR3 is TGTGCCTGGAGGGGACAGGTCATGAACACTGAAGCTTTCTTT. The variable domain in full, with the rest retrieved from reference TRBV30 and TRBJ1-1, is SQTIHQWPATLVQPVGSPLSLECTVEGTSNPNLYWYRQAAGRGLQLLFYSVGIGQISSEVPQNLSASRPQDRQFILSSKKLLLSDSGFYLCAWRGQVMNTEAFFGQGTRLTVV.